The T cell receptor (beta chain) described here comes from a study of T cells in Graves' hyperthyroidism and ophthalmopathy. Overall study findings and caveats: By a 13 V-J model, ophthalmopathy was set apart from stable hyperthyroidism.

Diagnoses were established using clinical symptoms, serum thyroxine and TRAb, thyroid ultrasound and orbital computed tomography. Isolation of PBMCs was performed on about 10 ml fresh peripheral blood. This clonotype was observed many times. Antigen unknown. The CDR3 is 15 amino acids. In germline, CDR1 is SNHLY, CDR2 FYNNEI. Losses at the gene ends were 4 bases for V and 1 base for J; bases not matched to a gene: 1. TCR beta CDR3 regions were amplified from RNA transcripts. The HTBI primer set drove a first-round RT-PCR of the TCR CDR3. TCRdb re-derived calls from the multiplex PCR reads in MiXCR, one entry per CDR3 protein. The sample lists around 280,000 distinct CDR3 sequences, around 15% occurring once.

The clonotype originates from a woman aged 40 to 55 with Graves' hyperthyroidism. Source material: blood. The V and J genes are TRBV2 and TRBJ1-6; TRBD1 aligns across 7 bases. The CDR3 DNA sequence: TGTGCCAGCAGTGGACAGGGATCCTATAATTCACCCCTCCACTTT. This gives the protein CASSGQGSYNSPLHF.